This TCR beta chain originates from a study of Graves' ophthalmopathy and Graves' hyperthyroidism. This clonotype was counted many times. Its antigen is currently unknown. Germline lookup yields CDR1 MNHEY and CDR2 SVGEGT. The junction had 12 bases not matched to a gene; V was cut back by 7 bases and J by 8 bases. The CDR3 is 15 amino acids. Beta-chain TCR CDR3 regions were amplified from RNA transcripts. RT-PCR in the first round used HTBI primers; a second-round multiplex PCR followed. A single record per CDR3 protein comes from TCRdb applying MiXCR to the multiplex PCR reads. There are 350,000 to 450,000 distinct CDR3 sequences in the sample; 15% to 20% occur only once, and 1.6% lies in the top ten. Study-wide points: Blood also carried most expanded thyroid clonotypes exceeding 0.001 frequency.

This chain joins TRBV6-2 or TRBV6-3 and TRBJ2-1, with 9 bases identical to TRBD1. The sample comprised peripheral blood. The receptor was derived from a woman aged 18-29 years with Graves' ophthalmopathy. The CDR3 loop reads CASTYLGQGVHEQFF. The CDR3 nucleotides are TGTGCCAGCACCTATCTGGGACAGGGCGTCCATGAGCAGTTCTTC.